This is a list of T cell receptor beta chains from one sample in a study of OX40 agonist ivuxolimab in advanced cancers. Data came from immunoSEQ multiplex PCR; TCRdb stores just in-frame clones and leaves some out. The sample holds 30,000 to 40,000 clones; over 85% are singletons and the top ten take less than 30%. The starting material was CD4+ or CD8+ T cells sorted from blood, obtained in a trial of the OX40 agonist ivuxolimab. The source is an adult with an advanced solid tumor such as melanoma, head and neck, liver or kidney cancer. Each CDR3 is given with its conserved first and last residue. The D gene is left open where the match is weak. Not every row has a clone size; where given, it reads once, few, many or a size class.

clone size,V gene,J gene,D gene,CDR3 protein,CDR3 DNA
-,TRBV4-1,TRBJ2-2,TRBD2,CASGSGGDAGSGELFF,TGCGCCAGCGGGAGCGGGGGGGATGCTGGGTCCGGGGAGCTGTTTTTT
-,TRBV11-1,TRBJ2-3,TRBD2,CASSLATSGGGTDTQYF,TGTGCCAGCAGCTTAGCGACTAGCGGGGGGGGCACAGATACGCAGTATTTT
-,TRBV7-9,TRBJ2-1,-,CASGRDGYNEQFF,TGTGCCAGCGGCCGGGACGGCTACAATGAGCAGTTCTTC
once,TRBV28,TRBJ2-1,TRBD2,CASRSETSGSSYNEQFF,TGTGCCAGCAGGTCAGAGACTAGCGGGAGCTCCTACAATGAGCAGTTCTTC
-,TRBV15,TRBJ2-7,-,CATSRARGVYEQYF,TGTGCCACCAGCAGGGCCCGAGGGGTCTACGAGCAGTACTTC
-,TRBV29-1,TRBJ2-7,TRBD1,CSVSGTGVDEQYF,TGCAGCGTCTCCGGGACAGGGGTCGACGAGCAGTACTTC
-,TRBV6-1,TRBJ1-2,-,CASSDQPAAGNYGYTF,TGTGCCAGCAGTGACCAACCTGCCGCGGGGAACTATGGCTACACCTTC
-,TRBV13,TRBJ2-7,-,CASSLGHREDNEQYF,TGTGCCAGCAGCTTAGGCCACAGGGAAGATAACGAGCAGTACTTC
-,TRBV27,TRBJ2-5,-,CASSFRDTLQETQYF,TGTGCCAGCAGTTTCCGGGACACCCTCCAAGAGACCCAGTACTTC
-,TRBV2,TRBJ2-3,TRBD2,CASSPETSGNIDTQYF,TGTGCCAGCAGCCCCGAGACTAGCGGGAACATAGATACGCAGTATTTT
-,TRBV9,TRBJ2-3,TRBD1,CASSPLVDRVGDTQYF,TGTGCCAGCAGCCCGTTGGTTGACAGGGTGGGAGATACGCAGTATTTT
-,TRBV4-1,TRBJ2-7,-,CASSPGRNSLYEQYF,TGCGCCAGCAGCCCCGGAAGAAATTCACTCTACGAGCAGTACTTC
-,TRBV7-3,TRBJ2-3,TRBD2,CASSLAGGTDTQYF,TGTGCCAGCAGCTTAGCGGGAGGGACAGATACGCAGTATTTT
once,TRBV11-2,TRBJ2-7,-,CASSSIQGPYEQYF,TGTGCCAGCAGCTCGATCCAGGGCCCCTACGAGCAGTACTTC
-,TRBV7-9,TRBJ1-5,-,CASSFGTSNQPQHF,TGTGCCAGCAGCTTCGGGACTTCCAATCAGCCCCAGCATTTT
once,TRBV28,TRBJ2-7,TRBD1,CASKPGQPSYEQYF,TGTGCCAGCAAGCCGGGACAGCCCTCCTACGAGCAGTACTTC
-,TRBV13,TRBJ1-2,-,CASSLGTGNYGYTF,TGTGCCAGCAGCTTAGGGACAGGAAACTATGGCTACACCTTC
-,TRBV7-3,TRBJ2-1,TRBD2,CASSLSGSSYNEQFF,TGTGCCAGCAGCTTAAGCGGGAGCTCCTACAATGAGCAGTTCTTC
-,TRBV11-2,TRBJ2-5,-,CASSLGVGVGETQYF,TGTGCCAGCAGCTTAGGTGTAGGGGTGGGGGAGACCCAGTACTTC
-,TRBV28,TRBJ2-7,-,CASSLLVGRLGEQYF,TGTGCCAGCAGTTTACTGGTGGGGCGACTAGGGGAGCAGTACTTC
-,TRBV27,TRBJ2-3,-,CASSPLFGGAGTDTQYF,TGTGCCAGCAGTCCCTTGTTTGGGGGGGCCGGCACAGATACGCAGTATTTT
-,TRBV5-1,TRBJ2-3,TRBD2,CASSYLAGATDTQYF,TGCGCCAGCAGCTACTTAGCGGGAGCGACCGATACGCAGTATTTT
-,TRBV27,TRBJ2-3,TRBD2,CASSLSAGAPTDTQYF,TGTGCCAGCAGTTTATCTGCGGGAGCTCCCACAGATACGCAGTATTTT
-,TRBV27,TRBJ2-2,-,CASSSVLTGELFF,TGTGCCAGCAGTTCAGTTTTGACCGGGGAGCTGTTTTTT
-,TRBV7-6,TRBJ2-7,-,CASSLFTGSSYEQYF,TGTGCCAGCAGCTTATTCACAGGGAGCTCCTACGAGCAGTACTTC
-,TRBV11-1,TRBJ2-7,-,CASSLNSGLEQYF,TGTGCCAGCAGCTTAAATTCGGGACTTGAGCAGTACTTC
-,TRBV7-9,TRBJ2-7,-,CASSLGSYEQYF,TGTGCCAGCAGCTTAGGGTCCTACGAGCAGTACTTC
-,TRBV6-5,TRBJ1-3,-,CASSQARFWSTIYF,TGTGCCAGCAGTCAGGCCCGATTTTGGAGCACCATATATTTT
-,TRBV18,TRBJ2-7,-,CASSPPLRTYEQYF,TGTGCCAGCTCACCACCGCTCAGAACCTACGAGCAGTACTTC
once,TRBV5-4,TRBJ2-7,-,CASSLGTHYEQYF,TGTGCCAGCAGCTTGGGGACTCACTACGAGCAGTACTTC
-,TRBV2,TRBJ1-2,-,CASSEGGTGSGYTF,TGTGCCAGCAGTGAAGGAGGAACAGGGTCTGGCTACACCTTC
-,TRBV7-6,TRBJ2-7,TRBD2,CASSLGTSGGYEQYF,TGTGCCAGCAGCCTAGGGACTAGCGGGGGGTACGAGCAGTACTTC
once,TRBV7-9,TRBJ1-2,-,CASSYRGAYGYTF,TGTGCCTCCTCATATCGGGGGGCATATGGCTACACCTTC
-,TRBV5-1,TRBJ2-3,-,CASRDEGDTQYF,TGCGCCAGCAGGGACGAGGGCGATACGCAGTATTTT
-,TRBV27,TRBJ2-3,-,CASSPRGVTQYF,TGTGCCAGCAGTCCCCGGGGTGTTACGCAGTATTTT
few,TRBV20-1,TRBJ1-1,TRBD1,CSALDRGEAFF,TGCAGTGCCCTGGACAGGGGTGAAGCTTTCTTT
-,TRBV7-9,TRBJ2-1,-,CASSSLEIGDNEQFF,TGTGCCAGCAGCTCCCTGGAGATAGGGGACAATGAGCAGTTCTTC
-,TRBV9,TRBJ1-1,-,CASSVSVGATGTEAFF,TGTGCCAGCAGCGTAAGCGTCGGGGCGACGGGCACTGAAGCTTTCTTT
-,TRBV5-4,TRBJ1-1,-,CASSLDTGQNTEAFF,TGTGCCAGCAGCTTGGATACAGGGCAGAACACTGAAGCTTTCTTT
-,TRBV27,TRBJ2-2,TRBD1,CASSLYRMGQLDLGETGELFF,TGTGCCAGCAGTTTATATAGAATGGGACAGCTCGACCTGGGGGAAACCGGGGAGCTGTTTTTT
once,TRBV27,TRBJ2-3,TRBD2,CASSDSGTSASTDTQYF,TGTGCCAGCAGCGACTCCGGGACTAGCGCAAGCACAGATACGCAGTATTTT
-,TRBV6-4,TRBJ2-3,TRBD2,CASRVAGGPTDTQYF,TGTGCCAGCAGGGTAGCGGGGGGCCCCACAGATACGCAGTATTTT
-,TRBV7-9,TRBJ2-1,-,CASNPRQMYNEQFF,TGTGCCAGCAACCCGCGACAGATGTACAATGAGCAGTTCTTC
-,TRBV5-4,TRBJ2-7,-,CASSGRHGSDKSYEQYF,TGTGCCAGCAGCGGACGGCACGGGAGCGACAAGTCCTACGAGCAGTACTTC
-,TRBV6-6,TRBJ2-1,-,CASILGGLQNEQFF,TGTGCCAGCATCCTCGGGGGGCTGCAGAATGAGCAGTTCTTC
-,TRBV6-5,TRBJ1-6,-,CASTSPWDLRSPLHF,TGTGCCAGCACTAGCCCATGGGACTTGAGGTCACCCCTCCACTTT
-,TRBV27,TRBJ2-1,-,CASSFVNSYNEQFF,TGTGCCAGCAGTTTTGTAAACTCCTACAATGAGCAGTTCTTC
-,TRBV7-6,TRBJ2-1,TRBD2,CASSTSGGADEQFF,TGTGCCAGCAGCACTAGCGGGGGAGCCGATGAGCAGTTCTTC
-,TRBV19,TRBJ2-7,TRBD1,CASSPGQGDYEQYF,TGTGCCAGTAGTCCGGGACAGGGGGACTACGAGCAGTACTTC
-,TRBV2,TRBJ2-7,-,CASSEFGAGSSYEQYF,TGTGCCAGCAGTGAATTCGGGGCGGGGAGCTCCTACGAGCAGTACTTC